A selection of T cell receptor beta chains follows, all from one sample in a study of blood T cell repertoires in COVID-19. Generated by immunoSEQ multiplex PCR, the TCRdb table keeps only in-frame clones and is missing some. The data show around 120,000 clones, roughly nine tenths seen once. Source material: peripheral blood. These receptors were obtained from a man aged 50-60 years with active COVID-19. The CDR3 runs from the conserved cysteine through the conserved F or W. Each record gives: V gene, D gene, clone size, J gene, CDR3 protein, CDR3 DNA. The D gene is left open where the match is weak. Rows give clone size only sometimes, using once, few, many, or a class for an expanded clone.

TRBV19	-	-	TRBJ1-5	CASSIGGGSNQPQHF	TGTGCCAGTAGTATTGGGGGGGGGAGCAATCAGCCCCAGCATTTT
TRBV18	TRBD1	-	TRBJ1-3	CASSTDREYGNTIYF	TGTGCCAGCTCAACGGACAGGGAATACGGAAACACCATATATTTT
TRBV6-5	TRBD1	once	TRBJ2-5	CASRGTVGQETQYF	TGTGCCAGCAGGGGGACAGTTGGACAAGAGACCCAGTACTTC
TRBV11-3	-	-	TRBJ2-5	CASSLGRGSKTQYF	TGTGCCAGCAGCCTAGGTCGAGGATCGAAGACCCAGTACTTC
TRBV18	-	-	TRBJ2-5	CASSLNQETQYF	TGTGCCAGCTCACTAAACCAGGAGACCCAGTACTTC
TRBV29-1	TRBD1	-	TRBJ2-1	CSVTTGGGEQFF	TGCAGCGTAACCACAGGGGGCGGTGAGCAGTTCTTC
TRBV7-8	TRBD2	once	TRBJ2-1	CASSSKGLAGLSGKFF	TGTGCCAGCAGCTCGAAAGGACTAGCGGGACTTTCTGGGAAGTTCTTC
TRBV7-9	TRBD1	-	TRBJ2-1	CASSSKTGVNEQFF	TGTGCCAGCAGCTCCAAGACAGGGGTCAATGAGCAGTTCTTC
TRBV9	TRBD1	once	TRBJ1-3	CASSVTGGSAGNTIYF	TGTGCCAGCAGCGTTACAGGGGGCTCCGCTGGAAACACCATATATTTT
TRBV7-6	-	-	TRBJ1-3	CASSPLRGGNTIYF	TGTGCCAGCAGCCCACTTCGAGGGGGAAACACCATATATTTT
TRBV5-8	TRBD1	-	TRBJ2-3	CASSPGTGGALDTQYF	TGTGCCAGCAGCCCGGGGACAGGGGGCGCATTAGATACGCAGTATTTT
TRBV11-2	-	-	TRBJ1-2	CASSLGVADYGYTF	TGTGCCAGCAGCTTAGGTGTGGCGGACTATGGCTACACCTTC
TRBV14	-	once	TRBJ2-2	CASSQDNSHTGELFF	TGTGCCAGCAGCCAAGATAACAGCCACACCGGGGAGCTGTTTTTT
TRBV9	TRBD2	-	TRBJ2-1	CASSPSRGGAYNEQFF	TGTGCCAGCAGCCCTTCCCGGGGGGGCGCCTACAATGAGCAGTTCTTC
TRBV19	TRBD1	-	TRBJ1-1	CASSGRGQGNTEAFF	TGTGCCAGTAGTGGAAGGGGACAGGGGAACACTGAAGCTTTCTTT
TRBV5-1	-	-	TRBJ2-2	CASSPGDTGELFF	TGCGCCAGCAGCCCCGGGGACACCGGGGAGCTGTTTTTT
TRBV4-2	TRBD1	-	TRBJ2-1	CASSPSYGTGADEQFF	TGTGCCAGCAGTCCAAGTTATGGTACAGGGGCGGATGAGCAGTTCTTC
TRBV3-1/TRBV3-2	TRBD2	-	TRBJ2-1	CASSQSSGRYNEQFF	TGTGCCAGCAGCCAATCTAGCGGGCGCTACAATGAGCAGTTCTTC
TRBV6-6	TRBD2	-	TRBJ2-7	CASNPGTSGTGEQYF	TGTGCCAGCAACCCTGGGACTAGCGGGACGGGGGAGCAGTACTTC
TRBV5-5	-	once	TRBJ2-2	CASSLGRTGELFF	TGTGCCAGCAGCTTGGGCCGGACCGGGGAGCTGTTTTTT
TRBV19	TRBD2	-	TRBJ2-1	CASSAGGSYNEQFF	TGTGCCAGTTCAGCGGGAGGGTCCTACAATGAGCAGTTCTTC
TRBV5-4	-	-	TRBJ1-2	CASSFGSGMNYGYTF	-
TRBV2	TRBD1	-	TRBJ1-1	CASKQGANTEAFF	TGTGCCAGCAAGCAGGGGGCGAACACTGAAGCTTTCTTT
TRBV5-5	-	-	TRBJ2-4	CASSVGQTPQAKNIQYF	TGTGCCAGCAGCGTAGGACAGACACCCCAAGCCAAAAACATTCAGTACTTC
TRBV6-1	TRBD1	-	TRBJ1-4	CASSERQGNSEKLFF	TGTGCCAGCAGTGAAAGACAGGGGAATAGTGAAAAACTGTTTTTT
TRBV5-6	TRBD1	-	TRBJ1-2	CASSYRDSNYGYTF	TGTGCCAGCAGCTACCGGGACAGCAACTATGGCTACACCTTC
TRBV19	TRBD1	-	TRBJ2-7	CATSKGDRVSYEQYF	TGTGCCACCTCGAAAGGGGACAGGGTCTCCTACGAGCAGTACTTC